The 15 T cell receptor beta chains in this list originate from one sample, sequenced in a study of OX40 agonist ivuxolimab in advanced cancers. Libraries were constructed by the immunoSEQ multiplex PCR assay. The table was pulled from immuneACCESS by TCRdb, which kept in-frame rearrangements only. Such tables lose some clones; where checked, under half of the loss comes from unresolved V genes, and the rest has no known cause. The sample has about 95,000 clones on record, approximately 85% of them singletons. 3.5% to 4.5% of the sample goes to the ten largest clones. Sequencing was performed on CD4+ or CD8+ T cells sorted from blood, taken in a trial of the OX40 agonist ivuxolimab. Receptor source: an adult with an advanced solid tumor such as melanoma, head and neck, liver or kidney cancer.

This rearrangement joins TRBV7-2 to TRBJ2-2; D could derive from TRBD1 or TRBD2 (5 bases each). This CDR3 contains 19 residues. Germline-derived CDR1 and CDR2 are SGHTA and FQGNSA. Trimming took off 6 bases at V and 3 bases at J, with 26 bases between the two ends. The CDR3: CASRPLRDLPLHYTGELFF. Written as DNA, the CDR3 is TGTGCCAGCAGACCCCTCCGGGACCTACCCTTACACTACACCGGGGAGCTGTTTTTT.

The rearrangement joins TRBV7-3 to TRBJ2-5; a possible D gene is TRBD2 (7 bases). This CDR3 has 15 amino acids. V shed 1 base and J shed 5 bases, with 14 bases lying between them. The germline V gene has CDR1 SGHTA and CDR2 FQGTGA. CDR3 in DNA: TGTGCCAGCAGCTTAAGCGGGGGCGTACAGGAGACCCAGTACTTC. Translating it yields CASSLSGGVQETQYF.

V gene TRBV4-1 combines with J gene TRBJ1-1; TRBD1 might be the D (6 bases). Per the germline V gene, CDR1 is MGHRA and CDR2 is YSYEKL. This CDR3 contains 13 residues. The V end was cut by 3 bases, the J end by 5 bases, with 10 bases between. The CDR3 reads CASSQGGWTEAFF. The CDR3 DNA follows: TGCGCCAGCAGCCAGGGGGGCTGGACTGAAGCTTTCTTT.

The V and J genes are TRBV30 and TRBJ2-1, with D perhaps matching TRBD2 (5 bases). Looked up from germline, CDR1 is GTSNPN and CDR2 is SVGIG (reference sequence). There are 13 residues in the CDR3. V dropped 4 bases and J dropped 6 bases, with 13 bases sitting between them. Written as DNA, the CDR3 is TGTGCCTGGACCGCGGGCAGTGGCAATGAGCAGTTCTTC. Its protein is CAWTAGSGNEQFF.

CDR3 in amino acids: CASSVQGDYGYTF. The CDR3 DNA reads as TGTGCCAGCAGCGTACAGGGGGACTATGGCTACACCTTC. The V and J genes are TRBV7-8 and TRBJ1-2; 8 bases match TRBD1. The CDR3 extends over 13 amino acids. Trimming removed 5 bases from V and 3 bases from J; junction bases left unmatched: 2. The germline V gene has CDR1 SGHVS and CDR2 FQNEAQ. Combining the CDR3 with reference TRBV7-8 and TRBJ1-2 gives the whole variable domain GAGVSQSPRYKVAKRGQDVALRCDPISGHVSLFWYQQALGQGPEFLTYFQNEAQLDKSGLPSDRFFAERPEGSVSTLKIQRTQQEDSAVYLCASSVQGDYGYTFGSGTRLTVV.

J is TRBJ2-3 and V is TRBV27; D is ambiguous. CDR3 length equals 14 residues. The germline V gene has CDR1 MNHEY and CDR2 SMNVEV (reference sequence). Trimming stripped 5 bases from V and 9 bases from J, with 18 bases between. The DNA of the CDR3 is TGTGCCAGCAGTCCCGGACGGTTACTAAACACGCAGTATTTT. It codes for CASSPGRLLNTQYF.

V usage is TRBV10-3 and J usage is TRBJ2-7, with TRBD1 identical over 7 bases. The CDR3 has 14 residues. Germline V CDR1 and CDR2: ENHRY, SYGVKD. J gave up 5 bases and V 3 bases, and 7 bases lay outside the gene matches. The CDR3 DNA reads TGTGCCATCAGTGACGGGACAGCTGGAGACGAGCAGTACTTC. Protein: CAISDGTAGDEQYF.

The chain couples TRBV7-2 to TRBJ2-3; D may be TRBD2 (6 bases). The V end lost 2 bases, the J end lost 2 bases, and 11 bases lay between the germline ends. CDR1 and CDR2 (germline): SGHTA, FQGNSA. The CDR3 consists of 15 residues. The CDR3, as DNA: TGTGCCAGCAGCTTAATCGGCGGGATCACAGATACGCAGTATTTT. Translating gives CASSLIGGITDTQYF.

The chain carries TRBV2 and TRBJ1-1, with D possibly TRBD1 on 6 matching bases. Germline CDR1 SNHLY, CDR2 FYNNEI. V gave up 3 bases and J gave up 5 bases, with 19 bases separating them. The CDR3 is 16 amino acids. The CDR3 region is CASSDLGGQTGTEAFF. CDR3 bases: TGTGCCAGCAGTGACCTGGGGGGGCAAACGGGGACTGAAGCTTTCTTT.

This chain links TRBV5-6 with TRBJ1-4; maybe TRBD1 (5 bases). Germline V gene data show CDR1 as SGHDT and CDR2 as YYEEEE. The CDR3 is made up of 14 amino acids. V lost 4 bases and J 7 bases, leaving 14 bases between the germline ends. For the CDR3, the DNA is TGTGCCAGCAGCCCCTCGGGGCCTCTTGAAAAACTGTTTTTT. Protein: CASSPSGPLEKLFF.

The CDR3 spells CASSSGLTADTQYF. CDR3 nucleotide sequence: TGTGCCAGCAGTTCGGGACTAACCGCGGATACGCAGTATTTT. The J gene is TRBJ2-3, the V gene TRBV28; 7 nucleotides align to TRBD2. The CDR3 is 14 residues long. Per germline, CDR1 MDHEN and CDR2 SYDVKM. Trimming at V came to 4 bases and at J to 6 bases, leaving 7 bases not matched to a gene.

The chain joins TRBV5-8 to TRBJ1-4; D remains ambiguous. The length of the CDR3 is 13 residues. Trimming left V 4 bases short and J 8 bases short, with 12 bases between. CDR1 SGHTS and CDR2 YDEGEE come from the germline V gene. The CDR3 is CASSRGGYEKLFF. For the CDR3, the DNA is TGTGCCAGCAGCCGCGGCGGATACGAAAAACTGTTTTTT. Looking up the rest from reference TRBV5-8 and TRBJ1-4 gives the full variable domain: EAGVTQSPTHLIKTRGQQATLRCSPISGHTSVYWYQQALGLGLQFLLWYDEGEERNRGNFPPRFSGRQFPNYSSELNVNALELEDSALYLCASSRGGYEKLFFGSGTQLSVL.

The chain has TRBV7-3 and TRBJ1-1, with D maybe TRBD1 (6 bases). Per the germline V gene, CDR1 is SGHTA and CDR2 is FQGTGA. The CDR3 is 15 residues long. Trimming took off 0 bases at V and 5 bases at J, with 13 bases between the two ends. Here the CDR3 DNA reads TGTGCCAGCAGCTTAACGGGGGGACATCGGACTGAAGCTTTCTTT. Protein product: CASSLTGGHRTEAFF.

The genes are TRBV27 and TRBJ2-7, with 10 bases lining up with TRBD2. J lost 2 bases, V lost 6 bases, and 16 bases had no gene match. This CDR3 has 18 residues. The germline V gene has CDR1 MNHEY and CDR2 SMNVEV (reference sequence). The CDR3 DNA sequence: TGTGCCAGCAGCACACCGAACCCACTAGCGGGACGCCCCTACGAGCAGTACTTC. It codes for CASSTPNPLAGRPYEQYF.

This clone has a single count. Here the CDR3 DNA reads TGCGCCAGCAGCTTGGAACCCACAGGAGGCGAGACCCAGTACTTC. This translates into CASSLEPTGGETQYF. The chain combines TRBV5-1 with TRBJ2-5; D is possibly TRBD1 or TRBD2 (5 bases each). Trimming stripped 0 bases from V and 5 bases from J, with 14 bases between. Germline V gene lookup returns CDR1 SGHRS and CDR2 YFSETQ. This CDR3 comprises 15 residues. The full variable domain, rest sourced from reference TRBV5-1 and TRBJ2-5, is KAGVTQTPRYLIKTRGQQVTLSCSPISGHRSVSWYQQTPGQGLQFLFEYFSETQRNKGNFPGRFSGRQFSNSRSEMNVSTLELGDSALYLCASSLEPTGGETQYFGPGTRLLVL.